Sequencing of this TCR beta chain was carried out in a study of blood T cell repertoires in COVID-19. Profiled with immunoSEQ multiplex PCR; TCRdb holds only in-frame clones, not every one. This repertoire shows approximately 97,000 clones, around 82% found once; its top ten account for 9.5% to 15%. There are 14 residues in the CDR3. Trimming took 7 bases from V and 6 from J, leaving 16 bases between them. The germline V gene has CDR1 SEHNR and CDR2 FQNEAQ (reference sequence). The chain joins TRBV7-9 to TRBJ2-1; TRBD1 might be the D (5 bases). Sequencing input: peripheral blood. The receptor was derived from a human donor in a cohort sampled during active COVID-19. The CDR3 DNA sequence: TGTGCCAGCAACCCAACGAACAGGCCCAATGAGCAGTTCTTC. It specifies CASNPTNRPNEQFF.